This T cell receptor beta chain was recorded in a study of identical twins. The V gene end was trimmed by 2 bases and the J gene end by 3 bases; junction bases not matched to a gene: 10. This CDR3 spans 16 amino acids. TCRdb used MiXCR to reprocess the 5' RACE reads, holding one entry per CDR3 protein. The profile shows some 900,000 distinct CDR3 sequences, 12% of them singletons. These sequences were also reported in another study, on yellow fever vaccine responses in identical twins. That work contributes: A vaccine T cell response that seemed partly convergent and partly personalized was reported in twins.

Sequencing was carried out using PBMCs. This clonotype originated in a woman aged 18 to 35 in good health. The chain has TRBV12-3 or TRBV12-4 and TRBJ2-7, with TRBD2 matching 7 bases. DNA for the CDR3: TGTGCCAGCAGTTTACACCACGTCGGGGACTACTACGAGCAGTACGTC. Encoded protein: CASSLHHVGDYYEQYV.